The rows below give T cell receptor beta chains drawn from one sample of a study of persistence of HIV-infected CD4 T cells. Sequencing used immunoSEQ multiplex PCR; TCRdb keeps in-frame clones, though not all of them. Counted here are about 46,000 clones, 80% to 90% occurring once; the ten biggest clones make up over 3%. Their cognate antigens are unknown. This material consisted of CD4+ T cells sorted from PBMCs after approximately 18-hour stimulation, taken from a patient who received antiretroviral therapy. The receptors were sampled from an adult woman with HIV who was CMV-seropositive. Both conserved end residues are part of each CDR3. Fields, in order: clone size, V gene, J gene, D gene, CDR3 protein, CDR3 DNA. A D gene is named only where the DNA matches it firmly. Part of the rows lack a size; the others show once, few, many or a class for expanded clones.

clone size: NA; V gene: TRBV10-2; J gene: TRBJ1-5; D gene: NA; CDR3 protein: CASSRTELQPQHF; CDR3 DNA: TGCGCCAGCAGTAGGACAGAGCTTCAGCCCCAGCATTTT
clone size: NA; V gene: TRBV5-1; J gene: TRBJ2-3; D gene: TRBD2; CDR3 protein: CASSPQRGSTDTQYF; CDR3 DNA: TGCGCCAGCAGCCCCCAGCGGGGAAGCACAGATACGCAGTATTTT
clone size: NA; V gene: TRBV9; J gene: TRBJ1-4; D gene: NA; CDR3 protein: CASSVGAPNEKLFF; CDR3 DNA: TGTGCCAGCAGCGTAGGAGCCCCTAATGAAAAACTGTTTTTT
clone size: NA; V gene: TRBV5-1; J gene: TRBJ2-3; D gene: NA; CDR3 protein: CASSLDGNTQYF; CDR3 DNA: TGCGCCAGCAGCTTGGATGGAAATACGCAGTATTTT
clone size: once; V gene: TRBV14; J gene: TRBJ1-4; D gene: TRBD1; CDR3 protein: CASSQRWQGDEKLFF; CDR3 DNA: TGTGCCAGCAGCCAGAGGTGGCAGGGGGATGAAAAACTGTTTTTT
clone size: NA; V gene: TRBV19; J gene: TRBJ1-1; D gene: NA; CDR3 protein: CASSFLRGKTEAFF; CDR3 DNA: TGTGCCAGTAGTTTTTTAAGGGGAAAGACTGAAGCTTTCTTT
clone size: NA; V gene: TRBV6-5; J gene: TRBJ1-1; D gene: NA; CDR3 protein: CASIPGGLGTEAFF; CDR3 DNA: TGTGCCAGCATCCCGGGGGGTCTGGGCACTGAAGCTTTCTTT
clone size: once; V gene: TRBV29-1; J gene: TRBJ2-7; D gene: TRBD1; CDR3 protein: CSVVGARTGGVGEQYF; CDR3 DNA: TGCAGCGTTGTAGGAGCACGGACAGGGGGGGTCGGCGAGCAGTACTTC
clone size: NA; V gene: TRBV4-3; J gene: TRBJ1-1; D gene: TRBD1; CDR3 protein: CASSGQGAVNTEAFF; CDR3 DNA: TGCGCCAGCAGCGGACAGGGAGCGGTGAACACTGAAGCTTTCTTT
clone size: NA; V gene: TRBV11-3; J gene: TRBJ2-7; D gene: TRBD1; CDR3 protein: CASSRTGAEQYF; CDR3 DNA: TGTGCCAGCAGCCGGACAGGGGCCGAGCAGTACTTC
clone size: NA; V gene: TRBV15; J gene: TRBJ2-2; D gene: NA; CDR3 protein: CATSRSRDSGDTGELFF; CDR3 DNA: TGTGCCACCAGCAGGTCGAGGGACTCCGGCGACACCGGGGAGCTGTTTTTT
clone size: NA; V gene: TRBV5-5; J gene: TRBJ2-5; D gene: NA; CDR3 protein: CASGHQIKETQYF; CDR3 DNA: TGTGCCAGCGGGCATCAGATCAAGGAGACCCAGTACTTC
clone size: NA; V gene: TRBV7-7; J gene: TRBJ1-3; D gene: NA; CDR3 protein: CASSSGSGNTIYF; CDR3 DNA: TGTGCCAGCAGCTCAGGGTCTGGAAACACCATATATTTT
clone size: NA; V gene: TRBV5-1; J gene: TRBJ1-1; D gene: NA; CDR3 protein: CASSLKAGHTEAFF; CDR3 DNA: TGCGCCAGCAGCTTGAAGGCAGGTCACACTGAAGCTTTCTTT
clone size: NA; V gene: TRBV3-1/TRBV3-2; J gene: TRBJ1-1; D gene: NA; CDR3 protein: CASSSTDRYTEAFF; CDR3 DNA: TGTGCCAGCAGTTCCACTGACAGGTACACTGAAGCTTTCTTT
clone size: NA; V gene: TRBV9; J gene: TRBJ2-5; D gene: TRBD2; CDR3 protein: CASSVGGRGGRKETQYF; CDR3 DNA: TGTGCCAGCAGCGTAGGAGGGCGCGGGGGGCGGAAAGAGACCCAGTACTTC
clone size: once; V gene: TRBV27; J gene: TRBJ2-1; D gene: TRBD1; CDR3 protein: CASRTGQGAYNEQFF; CDR3 DNA: TGTGCCAGCAGAACCGGACAGGGGGCCTACAATGAGCAGTTCTTC
clone size: NA; V gene: TRBV28; J gene: TRBJ1-2; D gene: NA; CDR3 protein: CASSQGPPLGYTF; CDR3 DNA: TGTGCCAGCAGCCAGGGGCCGCCCCTCGGCTACACCTTC
clone size: NA; V gene: TRBV4-2; J gene: TRBJ1-2; D gene: NA; CDR3 protein: CASSQDFGRTNYGYTF; CDR3 DNA: TGTGCCAGCAGCCAAGATTTCGGCAGAACTAACTATGGCTACACCTTC
clone size: once; V gene: TRBV5-1; J gene: TRBJ1-1; D gene: NA; CDR3 protein: CASSFGTGMNTEAFF; CDR3 DNA: TGCGCCAGCAGCTTCGGAACAGGCATGAACACTGAAGCTTTCTTT
clone size: NA; V gene: TRBV28; J gene: TRBJ2-1; D gene: NA; CDR3 protein: CASSTTGAYNEQFF; CDR3 DNA: TGTGCCAGCAGCACGACAGGAGCGTACAATGAGCAGTTCTTC
clone size: NA; V gene: TRBV7-2; J gene: TRBJ1-5; D gene: TRBD1; CDR3 protein: CASSPRTGDQPQHF; CDR3 DNA: TGTGCCAGCAGCCCCCGGACAGGGGATCAGCCCCAGCATTTT
clone size: NA; V gene: TRBV7-2; J gene: TRBJ2-5; D gene: TRBD2; CDR3 protein: CASSLDGRGAGGETQYF; CDR3 DNA: TGTGCCAGCAGCTTAGATGGGAGGGGAGCTGGGGGGGAGACCCAGTACTTC
clone size: NA; V gene: TRBV7-9; J gene: TRBJ2-1; D gene: NA; CDR3 protein: CASSRGSEQFF; CDR3 DNA: TGTGCCAGCAGCCGTGGAAGTGAGCAGTTCTTC
clone size: once; V gene: TRBV19; J gene: TRBJ1-5; D gene: TRBD1; CDR3 protein: CASSGWTGAGSRAQHF; CDR3 DNA: TGTGCCAGTAGTGGGTGGACAGGGGCCGGATCAAGGGCCCAGCATTTT
clone size: NA; V gene: TRBV28; J gene: TRBJ2-7; D gene: TRBD1; CDR3 protein: CASSLVFGTGRSEQYF; CDR3 DNA: TGTGCCAGCAGTTTAGTTTTCGGGACAGGCCGGTCCGAGCAGTACTTC
clone size: few; V gene: TRBV5-4; J gene: TRBJ1-2; D gene: NA; CDR3 protein: CASSWEGANYGYTF; CDR3 DNA: TGTGCCAGCAGCTGGGAGGGGGCTAACTATGGCTACACCTTC
clone size: NA; V gene: TRBV9; J gene: TRBJ2-2; D gene: NA; CDR3 protein: CASSATLSGITGELFF; CDR3 DNA: TGTGCCAGCAGCGCGACTCTCTCAGGGATCACCGGGGAGCTGTTTTTT
clone size: NA; V gene: TRBV3-1/TRBV3-2; J gene: TRBJ1-1; D gene: TRBD1; CDR3 protein: CASSQGWDRMNTEAFF; CDR3 DNA: TGTGCCAGCAGCCAAGGGTGGGACAGAATGAACACTGAAGCTTTCTTT
clone size: NA; V gene: TRBV7-8; J gene: TRBJ1-5; D gene: TRBD1; CDR3 protein: CASSIGTVNQPQHF; CDR3 DNA: TGTGCCAGCAGCATTGGGACAGTCAATCAGCCCCAGCATTTT
clone size: NA; V gene: TRBV2; J gene: TRBJ2-3; D gene: TRBD2; CDR3 protein: CASRKAGGPTDTQYF; CDR3 DNA: TGTGCCAGCAGAAAAGCGGGAGGGCCCACAGATACGCAGTATTTT
clone size: once; V gene: TRBV19; J gene: TRBJ1-1; D gene: NA; CDR3 protein: CASSLSGTSNTEAFF; CDR3 DNA: TGTGCCAGTAGTCTTTCGGGGACATCGAACACTGAAGCTTTCTTT
clone size: NA; V gene: TRBV10-1; J gene: TRBJ2-4; D gene: TRBD2; CDR3 protein: CASSGGAATSKNIQYF; CDR3 DNA: TGCGCCAGTAGCGGGGGGGCCGCGACATCCAAAAACATTCAGTACTTC
clone size: NA; V gene: TRBV24-1; J gene: TRBJ2-5; D gene: NA; CDR3 protein: CATSDGRDFLETQYF; CDR3 DNA: TGTGCCACCAGTGATGGGAGAGATTTCTTGGAGACCCAGTACTTC
clone size: NA; V gene: TRBV3-1/TRBV3-2; J gene: TRBJ1-1; D gene: TRBD1; CDR3 protein: CASSSCTGTGRAAAFF; CDR3 DNA: TGTGCCAGCAGCTCATGCACCGGGACAGGGAGGGCTGCAGCTTTCTTT
clone size: NA; V gene: TRBV5-4; J gene: TRBJ1-4; D gene: NA; CDR3 protein: CASSLDLEKLFF; CDR3 DNA: TGTGCCAGCAGCTTGGATCTTGAAAAACTGTTTTTT
clone size: NA; V gene: TRBV7-8; J gene: TRBJ2-5; D gene: NA; CDR3 protein: CASSAGYQETQYF; CDR3 DNA: TGTGCCAGCAGTGCCGGGTACCAAGAGACCCAGTACTTC
clone size: NA; V gene: TRBV12-3/TRBV12-4; J gene: TRBJ2-2; D gene: NA; CDR3 protein: CASKKGGTGELFF; CDR3 DNA: TGTGCCAGCAAGAAAGGGGGAACCGGGGAGCTGTTTTTT
clone size: NA; V gene: TRBV11-3; J gene: TRBJ1-2; D gene: NA; CDR3 protein: CASGPQGKSFYGYTF; CDR3 DNA: TGTGCCAGCGGACCACAGGGAAAATCCTTCTATGGCTACACCTTC
clone size: NA; V gene: TRBV29-1; J gene: TRBJ1-2; D gene: NA; CDR3 protein: CSVGEKGSGYGYTF; CDR3 DNA: TGCAGCGTTGGCGAGAAGGGATCTGGTTATGGCTACACCTTC
clone size: NA; V gene: TRBV2; J gene: TRBJ1-4; D gene: NA; CDR3 protein: CASSVGGRGTNEKLFF; CDR3 DNA: TGTGCCAGCAGTGTGGGGGGCAGAGGCACTAATGAAAAACTGTTTTTT
clone size: NA; V gene: TRBV15; J gene: TRBJ2-1; D gene: NA; CDR3 protein: CATSKNRENEQFF; CDR3 DNA: TGTGCCACCAGCAAAAACAGGGAGAATGAGCAGTTCTTC
clone size: NA; V gene: TRBV5-1; J gene: TRBJ1-4; D gene: NA; CDR3 protein: CASGPTGQVGEKLFF; CDR3 DNA: TGCGCCAGCGGCCCCACGGGCCAAGTCGGGGAAAAACTGTTTTTT
clone size: NA; V gene: TRBV5-6; J gene: TRBJ1-1; D gene: TRBD1; CDR3 protein: CASSHLPGQGLNTEAFF; CDR3 DNA: TGTGCCAGCAGCCACCTTCCGGGACAGGGATTGAACACTGAAGCTTTCTTT
clone size: NA; V gene: TRBV5-6; J gene: TRBJ2-7; D gene: NA; CDR3 protein: CASSLRSRTYEQYF; CDR3 DNA: TGTGCCAGCAGCTTGCGGAGCAGGACCTACGAGCAGTACTTC
clone size: NA; V gene: TRBV30; J gene: TRBJ1-3; D gene: NA; CDR3 protein: CAWSSGEEYNTIYF; CDR3 DNA: TGTGCCTGGAGTTCCGGCGAAGAATATAACACCATATATTTT
clone size: NA; V gene: TRBV5-1; J gene: TRBJ2-1; D gene: NA; CDR3 protein: CASSLVGESYNEQFF; CDR3 DNA: TGCGCCAGCAGCTTGGTAGGGGAGTCCTACAATGAGCAGTTCTTC
clone size: NA; V gene: TRBV7-2; J gene: TRBJ2-7; D gene: NA; CDR3 protein: CASSGRQAYEQYF; CDR3 DNA: TGTGCCAGCAGCGGGCGGCAGGCGTACGAGCAGTACTTC
clone size: NA; V gene: TRBV5-5; J gene: TRBJ1-1; D gene: TRBD1; CDR3 protein: CASSFSSSGGTEAFF; CDR3 DNA: TGTGCCAGCAGCTTTTCCTCCTCAGGGGGCACTGAAGCTTTCTTT
clone size: NA; V gene: TRBV29-1; J gene: TRBJ1-2; D gene: NA; CDR3 protein: CSVSLWGLNYGYTF; CDR3 DNA: TGCAGCGTTTCCCTCTGGGGGCTAAACTATGGCTACACCTTC
clone size: once; V gene: TRBV28; J gene: TRBJ1-2; D gene: NA; CDR3 protein: CARKTDRHGNYTF; CDR3 DNA: TGTGCCAGAAAAACCGACAGGCATGGTAACTACACCTTC
clone size: NA; V gene: TRBV18; J gene: TRBJ2-2; D gene: TRBD2; CDR3 protein: CASSPSGGLTGELFF; CDR3 DNA: TGTGCCAGCTCACCATCGGGAGGGCTTACCGGGGAGCTGTTTTTT
clone size: NA; V gene: TRBV29-1; J gene: TRBJ1-1; D gene: TRBD1; CDR3 protein: CSVGQGGLGTEAFF; CDR3 DNA: TGCAGCGTTGGACAGGGGGGGCTGGGGACTGAAGCTTTCTTT
clone size: NA; V gene: TRBV11-1; J gene: TRBJ2-1; D gene: NA; CDR3 protein: CASSFTVKDNEQFF; CDR3 DNA: TGTGCCAGCAGCTTCACTGTTAAGGACAATGAGCAGTTCTTC